A selection of T cell receptor beta chains follows, all from one sample in a study of T cells in Graves' hyperthyroidism and ophthalmopathy. TCRdb reanalysed the multiplex PCR reads using MiXCR and keeps one entry per CDR3 protein. This table holds approximately 200,000 distinct CDR3 sequences, roughly 18% found once. Sequencing input: blood. The receptors derive from a man aged 35 to 55 with Graves' hyperthyroidism. CDR3s leave out the opening cysteine and the closing phenylalanine or tryptophan. Fields, in order: J gene, V gene, D gene, CDR3 protein. The D gene is left open where the match is weak.

TRBJ1-2,TRBV6-2/TRBV6-3,-,ATGEGAFYGYT
TRBJ2-5,TRBV6-5,-,ASSSEQPQETQY
TRBJ2-1,TRBV7-2,-,ASSLSGHGSYNEQF
TRBJ2-5,TRBV7-2,TRBD2,ASSRLAGGPQTQY
TRBJ2-1,TRBV2,-,ARADTPEGEQF
TRBJ2-1,TRBV6-1,-,ASSPNTNEQF
TRBJ2-7,TRBV28,TRBD1,ATLQGSTTKQY
TRBJ1-2,TRBV6-1,-,ASINGGRGNGYT
TRBJ1-2,TRBV6-1,-,ASSDGQVIYGYT
TRBJ1-1,TRBV5-1,-,ASSLESNTEAF
TRBJ1-4,TRBV6-1,-,ASATGTNEKLF
TRBJ1-1,TRBV7-3,-,ASSLTGIAAGNTEAF
TRBJ1-1,TRBV28,TRBD1,ASSPSLTGLTEAF
TRBJ2-5,TRBV27,TRBD2,ASSGLAGGIQY
TRBJ2-1,TRBV27,-,ASTRTEYDNEQF
TRBJ1-4,TRBV3-1,-,ASSHVGGGANEKLF
TRBJ2-1,TRBV24-1,-,ATSGREGEQF
TRBJ2-7,TRBV9,-,ASSVGGGAYEQY
TRBJ1-1,TRBV14,TRBD1,ASSSRQGAEAF
TRBJ2-7,TRBV12-3/TRBV12-4,-,ASSTGPDEQY
TRBJ2-3,TRBV6-1,TRBD1,ASMDRGFVTDTQY
TRBJ2-7,TRBV7-2,-,ASSSYGAADEQY
TRBJ2-1,TRBV7-3,-,ASSAVEGGATYNEQF
TRBJ1-2,TRBV7-9,-,ASSNFGRSYGYT
TRBJ2-5,TRBV29-1,-,SVDAGRGETQY
TRBJ1-1,TRBV5-1,-,ASSLYGRSNTEAF
TRBJ1-1,TRBV7-9,-,ASSSRRQNNTEAF
TRBJ1-1,TRBV6-1,-,ASSPPPNTEAF
TRBJ1-1,TRBV5-1,-,ASSKEMLNTEAF
TRBJ2-3,TRBV2,TRBD2,ASSDWLAGGQDTQY
TRBJ2-7,TRBV7-2,-,ASSSVGYEQY
TRBJ2-5,TRBV3-1,TRBD2,ASSPPPGLAEETQY
TRBJ2-1,TRBV5-5,-,ASTRGRQAYSYNEQF